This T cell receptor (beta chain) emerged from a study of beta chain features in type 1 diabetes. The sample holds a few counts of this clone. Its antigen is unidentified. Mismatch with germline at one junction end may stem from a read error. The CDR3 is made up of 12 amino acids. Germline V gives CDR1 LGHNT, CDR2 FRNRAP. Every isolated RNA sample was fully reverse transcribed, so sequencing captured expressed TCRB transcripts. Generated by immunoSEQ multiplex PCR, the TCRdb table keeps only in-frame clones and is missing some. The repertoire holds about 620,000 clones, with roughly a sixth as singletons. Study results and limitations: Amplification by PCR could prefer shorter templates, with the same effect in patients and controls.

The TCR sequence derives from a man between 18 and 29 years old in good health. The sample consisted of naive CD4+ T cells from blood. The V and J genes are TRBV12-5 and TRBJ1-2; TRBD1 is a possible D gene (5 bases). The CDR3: CASGLDEGSQAF. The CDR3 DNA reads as TGTGCTAGTGGTTTGGACGAGGGGTCTCAAGCCTTC.